This T cell receptor beta chain was sequenced during a study of PD-1 blockade in classical Hodgkin lymphoma. Whole-study context: A 3 mg/kg intravenous dose of nivolumab was received by patients every 2 weeks. Overall study results and limits: Prior therapy or disease activity may underlie the repertoire differences, whose causes remain undefined. Patients who responded completely had about the same baseline diversity as newly diagnosed patients. By C4D1, CD4+ diversity increased significantly, especially in complete responders.

Noted time point: cycle 4 day 1 (C4D1), after about 6 weeks of nivolumab. There was relapse after autologous stem cell transplantation in every patient, and there was variation in brentuximab vedotin exposure. This clone was counted between two and nine times. What it binds is unknown. The assay was immunoSEQ multiplex PCR, and TCRdb's table has in-frame clones only and misses some. The table shows around 30,000 clones, with roughly 76% occurring only once. The CDR3 spans 16 residues. The germline gives CDR1 LNHDA, CDR2 SQIVND (reference sequence). V was trimmed by 1 base and J by 0 bases, leaving 11 bases between them.

This specimen was peripheral blood mononuclear cells (PBMCs), taken before the fourth cycle of nivolumab. The chain couples TRBV19 to TRBJ2-3, with D unclear. The clonotype comes from a human donor with classical Hodgkin lymphoma. This CDR3 is CASSIGGGASTDTQYF. The CDR3 DNA reads TGTGCCAGTAGTATAGGCGGCGGAGCAAGCACAGATACGCAGTATTTT. Supplemented by reference TRBV19 and TRBJ2-3, the full variable domain reads DGGITQSPKYLFRKEGQNVTLSCEQNLNHDAMYWYRQDPGQGLRLIYYSQIVNDFQKGDIAEGYSVSREKKESFPLTVTSAQKNPTAFYLCASSIGGGASTDTQYFGPGTRLTVL.